These 25 T cell receptor beta chains originate from one sample sequenced in a study of T cell changes during pregnancy in multiple sclerosis. Sequencing used immunoSEQ multiplex PCR; TCRdb keeps in-frame clones, though not all of them. Among about 23,000 clones listed, less than 90% were seen once. Source: CD4+ T cells from peripheral blood mononuclear cells, taken in the first trimester of pregnancy. The receptors were sampled from a female donor in good health, enrolled as a control in a pregnancy study.

This chain uses TRBV5-1 with TRBJ2-3; 8 nucleotides align to TRBD2. The ends lost 3 bases at V and 5 bases at J; junction bases unmatched: 14. Germline CDR1 reads SGHRS; CDR2 reads YFSETQ. The CDR3 loop spans 17 amino acids. CDR3 region: CASSWTVSGSPQDTQYF. As DNA, the CDR3 is TGCGCCAGCAGCTGGACCGTCAGCGGGAGCCCGCAAGATACGCAGTATTTT.

V and J are TRBV19 and TRBJ1-2, with D unresolved. V was clipped by 2 bases and J by 4 bases, with 8 bases between them. This CDR3 has 13 amino acids. Germline V lookup: CDR1 LNHDA, CDR2 SQIVND (reference sequence). CDR3 loop: CASSILDLYGYTF. The CDR3, as DNA: TGTGCCAGTAGTATACTAGACCTCTATGGCTACACCTTC.

This chain connects TRBV28 to TRBJ1-3; no reliable D call. Trimming shortened V by 2 bases and J by 0 bases, and 11 bases separated the two germline ends. Germline assignment: CDR1 MDHEN and CDR2 SYDVKM. The CDR3 consists of 16 residues. CDR3 sequence reads: CASSLGQVLSGNTIYF. As DNA, the CDR3 is TGTGCCAGCAGTTTAGGGCAGGTCCTCTCTGGAAACACCATATATTTT.

The V and J genes are TRBV5-1 and TRBJ1-2, with D maybe TRBD1 (6 bases). Trimming cost V 6 bases and J 5 bases, with 20 bases left between them. The CDR3 consists of 15 residues. Germline CDR1 and CDR2: SGHRS and YFSETQ. The DNA of the CDR3 is TGCGCCAGCAACCCTACGACAGGATGGATTTATGGCTACACCTTC. It encodes CASNPTTGWIYGYTF.

The chain is built from TRBV6-1 and TRBJ2-1; 8 bases line up with TRBD2. The CDR3 extends over 15 amino acids. With 4 bases clipped from V and 0 bases from J, the junction kept 2 bases outside the gene matches. Germline CDR1 reads MNHNS; CDR2 reads SASEGT. CDR3 nucleotide sequence: TGTGCCAGCAGTGCCCTAGCGGGCTCCTACAATGAGCAGTTCTTC. Encoded protein: CASSALAGSYNEQFF.

The rearrangement uses TRBV9 and TRBJ2-1; 7 bases align to TRBD2. After removal of 4 bases from V and 7 bases from J, the junction contained 5 bases not matched to a gene. The CDR3 has 13 amino acids. Germline assignment: CDR1 SGDLS and CDR2 YYNGEE. For the CDR3, the DNA is TGTGCCAGCAGCCGGGGGGTTGAGAATGAGCAGTTCTTC. Protein product: CASSRGVENEQFF.

This CDR3 is CASRTGTGSNSPLHF. CDR3 DNA sequence: TGTGCCAGCAGAACCGGGACAGGGAGTAATTCACCCCTCCACTTT. The chain links TRBV2 to TRBJ1-6; TRBD1 matches 9 bases. V was pared by 6 bases and J by 6 bases, with 6 bases of the junction left unmatched. This CDR3 spans 15 amino acids. Germline CDR1 is SNHLY and CDR2 is FYNNEI.

The chain couples TRBV6-1 to TRBJ1-5; a weak D match, TRBD1 (6 bases). The CDR3 has 15 residues. Trimming removed 7 bases from V and 4 bases from J, with 17 bases in between. Germline CDR1 and CDR2: MNHNS and SASEGT. CDR3 bases: TGTGCCAGCATCAAAGGGGGGGTTGGTAATCAGCCCCAGCATTTT. This codes for CASIKGGVGNQPQHF.

The rearrangement links TRBV30 to TRBJ1-1; D is perhaps TRBD1 (6 bases). The CDR3 is 10 amino acids. Between the trimmed V and J ends, which lost 8 bases and 7 bases, there was a span of 11 bases. In germline, CDR1 is GTSNPN, CDR2 SVGIG (reference sequence). CDR3 protein: CAGQQGEAFF. The CDR3 nucleotides read TGTGCCGGTCAACAGGGTGAAGCTTTCTTT.

The chain employs TRBV6-5 and TRBJ2-2; TRBD2 might be the D (6 bases). V dropped 8 bases and J dropped 6 bases, with 16 bases sitting between them. The CDR3 consists of 14 residues. CDR1 is MNHEY, CDR2 SVGAGI, per germline. The CDR3 nucleotides read TGTGCCAGCGGAGGGTCCTCGACTTCCGGGGAGCTGTTTTTT. Protein sequence: CASGGSSTSGELFF.

The CDR3 is CASSLNNARPFNQPQHF. The CDR3 DNA is TGCGCCAGCAGTCTCAATAACGCCAGGCCCTTCAATCAGCCCCAGCATTTT. The V call is TRBV23-1, the J call TRBJ1-5; D gene unclear. TRBV23-1 is assigned to the ORF class and has an uncertain function. The CDR3 sequence is 17 residues long. V was pared by 4 bases and J by 3 bases, with 19 bases between.

This clone was picked up a small number of times. The chain combines TRBV7-6 with TRBJ2-2; the D is unclear. Trimming removed 5 bases from V and 0 bases from J, with 7 bases in between. The CDR3 has 14 amino acids. Germline assignment: CDR1 SGHVS and CDR2 FNYEAQ. CDR3 in DNA: TGTGCCAGCAGCGTGGCAACGAACACCGGGGAGCTGTTTTTT. The encoded protein is CASSVATNTGELFF.

The rearrangement links TRBV28 to TRBJ1-4, with D perhaps TRBD1 (5 bases). Germline assignment: CDR1 MDHEN and CDR2 SYDVKM. Trimming stripped 6 bases from V and 7 bases from J, with 12 bases between. This CDR3 region has 13 residues. The CDR3 nucleotides are TGTGCCAGCAGCCGTAGCGGGGGTGAAAAACTGTTTTTT. As protein: CASSRSGGEKLFF.

This chain links TRBV5-1 with TRBJ1-6; D ambiguous. Germline V gene lookup returns CDR1 SGHRS and CDR2 YFSETQ. The CDR3 runs to 16 residues. V lost 4 bases and J 5 bases, leaving 16 bases between the germline ends. The CDR3 nucleotides read TGCGCCAGCAGCGGCGGCTCCGGAGGCCATAATTCACCCCTCCACTTT. Protein: CASSGGSGGHNSPLHF.

This rearrangement joins TRBV19 to TRBJ2-7, with D possibly TRBD1 on 5 matching bases. The CDR3 is made up of 13 amino acids. V was clipped by 1 base and J by 6 bases, with 10 bases between them. CDR1 is LNHDA and CDR2 is SQIVND in the germline V gene (reference sequence). The CDR3 is CASSIGRVGEQYF. As DNA, the CDR3 is TGTGCCAGTAGTATAGGCAGGGTGGGCGAGCAGTACTTC.

The CDR3 region is CASGLAQGQLSYEQYF. In DNA, the CDR3 is TGTGCTAGTGGTTTGGCCCAAGGACAGCTCTCCTACGAGCAGTACTTC. V and J are TRBV12-5 and TRBJ2-7, with D tentatively TRBD1 (6 bases). V lost 1 base to trimming and J lost 0 bases, with 13 bases between them. CDR3 size: 16 residues. Germline CDR1 and CDR2: LGHNT and FRNRAP.

The chain uses TRBV6-1 and TRBJ1-5; 7 bases line up with TRBD1. CDR3 length: 15 amino acids. Germline loops: CDR1 MNHNS, CDR2 SASEGT. V was pared by 2 bases and J by 5 bases, with 6 bases of the junction left unmatched. CDR3 DNA: TGTGCCAGCAGTGAAATGGGGACAGCTTATCAGCCCCAGCATTTT. Its protein is CASSEMGTAYQPQHF.

This chain joins TRBV30 and TRBJ2-3; weak D call: TRBD2 (6 bases). The ends were cut back, 0 bases at V and 0 bases at J, with 16 bases in the middle. The CDR3 extends over 17 amino acids. The V gene's germline CDR1 is GTSNPN and CDR2 SVGIG (reference sequence). The CDR3 bases are TGTGCCTGGAGTGTAGAACCAGCGGGCTATAGCACAGATACGCAGTATTTT. It encodes CAWSVEPAGYSTDTQYF.

This clone has only a few counts. The same CDR3 is also encoded by other DNA sequences in this sample. J is TRBJ2-1 and V is TRBV11-3, with 8 bases identical to TRBD1. Germline CDR1 is SGHNT and CDR2 is YENEEA. V gave up 5 bases and J gave up 0 bases; unmatched junction bases: 6. The CDR3 extends over 16 amino acids. In DNA form, the CDR3 reads TGTGCCAGCAGCCTAGCTGGGACAGGCTCCTACAATGAGCAGTTCTTC. Amino acid sequence: CASSLAGTGSYNEQFF.

The genes are TRBV5-1 and TRBJ2-3; 8 nucleotides line up with TRBD2. V shed 3 bases, J shed 3 bases, and the junction held 3 bases outside the gene matches. The CDR3 length is 14 residues. Germline CDR1 is SGHRS and CDR2 is YFSETQ. CDR3 DNA: TGCGCCAGCAGCTGGGAGCGGGAGACAGATACGCAGTATTTT. Translating it yields CASSWERETDTQYF.

V gene TRBV6-5 combines with J gene TRBJ1-5, with D hard to call. This CDR3 has 15 residues. Germline V gene data show CDR1 as MNHEY and CDR2 as SVGAGI. V lost 4 bases to trimming and J lost 0 bases, with 10 bases between them. As DNA, the CDR3 is TGTGCCAGCAGTTCCCTCCGGTATAGCAATCAGCCCCAGCATTTT. Its protein product is CASSSLRYSNQPQHF.

This chain links TRBV27 with TRBJ1-5, with 9 bases aligning to TRBD1. V shed 4 bases and J 3 bases; nucleotides not matched to a gene: 7. The CDR3 totals 16 residues. Germline CDR1 reads MNHEY; CDR2 reads SMNVEV (reference sequence). The CDR3 bases are TGTGCCAGCAGTTCGGTGACAGGGGGTTTCAATCAGCCCCAGCATTTT. Its translation: CASSSVTGGFNQPQHF.

This clone was observed a single time. The V call is TRBV7-2, the J call TRBJ2-3, with 10 positions matching TRBD2. In germline, CDR1 is SGHTA, CDR2 FQGNSA. CDR3 length: 15 amino acids. V lost 1 base and J lost 7; bases outside the gene matches: 5. The CDR3 spells CASSLGSGRWNTQYF. The DNA for the CDR3 is TGTGCCAGCAGCTTAGGTAGCGGGAGGTGGAATACGCAGTATTTT.

The chain has TRBV6-5 and TRBJ2-5; 8 positions match TRBD2. CDR3 length: 14 amino acids. The germline V gene has CDR1 MNHEY and CDR2 SVGAGI. V dropped 2 bases and J dropped 2; count of bases not matched to a gene: 1. CDR3 region: CASSYQRGQETQYF. CDR3 coding DNA: TGTGCCAGCAGTTACCAGCGGGGGCAAGAGACCCAGTACTTC.

The V and J genes are TRBV11-1 and TRBJ1-6; D unresolved. The germline CDR1 and CDR2 sequences are SGHAT and FQDESV (reference sequence). The CDR3 loop spans 15 amino acids. V lost 2 bases and J lost 6, with 11 bases in between. Here the CDR3 DNA reads TGTGCCAGCAGCTTACAGAGACACATTAATTCACCCCTCCACTTT. Translation gives CASSLQRHINSPLHF.